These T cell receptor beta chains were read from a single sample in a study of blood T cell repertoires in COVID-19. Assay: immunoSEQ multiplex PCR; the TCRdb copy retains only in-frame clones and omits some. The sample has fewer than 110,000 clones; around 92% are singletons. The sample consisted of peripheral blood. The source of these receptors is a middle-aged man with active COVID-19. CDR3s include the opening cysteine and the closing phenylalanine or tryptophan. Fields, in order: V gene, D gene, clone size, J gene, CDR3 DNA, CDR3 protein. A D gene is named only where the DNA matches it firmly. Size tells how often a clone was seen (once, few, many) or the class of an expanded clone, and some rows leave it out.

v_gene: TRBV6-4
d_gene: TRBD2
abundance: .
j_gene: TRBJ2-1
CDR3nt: TGTGCCAGCAGTAAAGTAGCGGGAGGGCCCTCCAATGAGCAGTTCTTC
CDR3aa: CASSKVAGGPSNEQFF

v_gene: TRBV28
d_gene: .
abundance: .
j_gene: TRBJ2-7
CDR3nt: TGTGCCAGCAGTTTATGGTCGGGAGTAGCTGTGAACGAGCAGTACTTC
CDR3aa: CASSLWSGVAVNEQYF

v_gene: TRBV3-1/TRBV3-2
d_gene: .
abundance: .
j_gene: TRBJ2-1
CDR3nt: TGTGCCAGCACCCTCCGAGGGGAGCAGTTCTTC
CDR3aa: CASTLRGEQFF

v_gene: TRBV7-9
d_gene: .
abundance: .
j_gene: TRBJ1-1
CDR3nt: TGTGCCAGCAGCACGAGCGCTCCCGAGGCTGAAGCTTTCTTT
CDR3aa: CASSTSAPEAEAFF

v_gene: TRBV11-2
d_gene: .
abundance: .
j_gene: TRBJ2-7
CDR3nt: TGTGCCAGCAGCTTAGTCTCGGGATTACTGGACGAGCAGTACTTC
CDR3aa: CASSLVSGLLDEQYF

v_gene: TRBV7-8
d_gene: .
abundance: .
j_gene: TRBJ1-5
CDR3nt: TGTGCCAGCAGCTTAAGGACAGAGCAGCCCCAGCATTTT
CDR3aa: CASSLRTEQPQHF

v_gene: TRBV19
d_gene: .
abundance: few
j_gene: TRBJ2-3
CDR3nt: TGTGCCAGTAGGTTCGGAGGAACGCAGTATTTT
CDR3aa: CASRFGGTQYF

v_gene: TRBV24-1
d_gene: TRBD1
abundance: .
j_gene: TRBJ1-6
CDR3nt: TGTGCCACCTCCGACAGGGAATATTCACCCCTCCACTTT
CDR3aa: CATSDREYSPLHF

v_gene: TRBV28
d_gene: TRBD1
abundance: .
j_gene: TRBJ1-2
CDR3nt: TGTGCCAGCAGTGGGGGACAGGGGTTTGGCTACACCTTC
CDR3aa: CASSGGQGFGYTF

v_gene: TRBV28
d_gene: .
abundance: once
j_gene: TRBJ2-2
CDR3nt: TGTGCCAGCAGTTTAGGAGGCTCTTACGCCGGGGAGCTGTTTTTT
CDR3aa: CASSLGGSYAGELFF

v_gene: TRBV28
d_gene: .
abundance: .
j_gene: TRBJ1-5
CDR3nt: TGTGCCAGCAGACTGGGGCAGGGAGGAGTTCAGCCCCAGCATTTT
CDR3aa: CASRLGQGGVQPQHF

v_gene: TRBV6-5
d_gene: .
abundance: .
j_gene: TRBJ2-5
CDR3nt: TGTGCCAGCAGACTCGGTGTAGCGGAGTGGGAGACCCAGTACTTC
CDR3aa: CASRLGVAEWETQYF

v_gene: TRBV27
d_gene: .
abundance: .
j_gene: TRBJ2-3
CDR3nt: TGTGCCAGCAGTTTATCGAGGCCAGGGGACACAGATACGCAGTATTTT
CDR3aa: CASSLSRPGDTDTQYF

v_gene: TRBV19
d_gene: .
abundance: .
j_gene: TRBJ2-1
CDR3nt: TGTGCCAGTAGTATAGCCGCCAGGTCAACCTACAATGAGCAGTTCTTC
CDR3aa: CASSIAARSTYNEQFF

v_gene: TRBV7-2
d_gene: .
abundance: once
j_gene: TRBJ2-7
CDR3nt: TGTGCCAGCAGCTTAAACACGGGGGTCTACGAGCAGTACTTC
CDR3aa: CASSLNTGVYEQYF

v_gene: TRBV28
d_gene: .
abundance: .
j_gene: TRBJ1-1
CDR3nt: TGTGCCAGTACCCGGGTCTCTTTTCCTGACACTGAAGCTTTCTTT
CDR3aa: CASTRVSFPDTEAFF

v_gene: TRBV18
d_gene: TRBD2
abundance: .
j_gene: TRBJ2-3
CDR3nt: TGTGCCAGCTCTAACCGCGGGAGTGCAGATACGCAGTATTTT
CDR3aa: CASSNRGSADTQYF

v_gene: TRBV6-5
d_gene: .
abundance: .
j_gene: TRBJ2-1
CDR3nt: TGTGCCAGCAGTTATAGAGAGGTCGAGGATGAGCAGTTCTTC
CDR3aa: CASSYREVEDEQFF

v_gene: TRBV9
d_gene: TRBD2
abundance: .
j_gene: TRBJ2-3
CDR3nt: TGTGCCAGCAGCGTAGCTAGCGGGAGTTCAGATACGCAGTATTTT
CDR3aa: CASSVASGSSDTQYF

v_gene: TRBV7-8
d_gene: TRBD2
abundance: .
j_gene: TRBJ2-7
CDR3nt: TGTGCCAGCAGCCTACCAAGCGGGAGAGGGGCCTACGAGCAGTACTTC
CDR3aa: CASSLPSGRGAYEQYF

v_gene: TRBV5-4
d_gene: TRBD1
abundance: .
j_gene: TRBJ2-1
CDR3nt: TGTGCCAGCAGCCCGGACAGGGTCTACAATGAGCAGTTCTTC
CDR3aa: CASSPDRVYNEQFF

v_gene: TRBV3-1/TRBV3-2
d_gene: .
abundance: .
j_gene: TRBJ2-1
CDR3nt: TGTGCCAGCAGCCAAGGTCAGGGGACCTACAATGAGCAGTTCTTC
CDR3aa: CASSQGQGTYNEQFF

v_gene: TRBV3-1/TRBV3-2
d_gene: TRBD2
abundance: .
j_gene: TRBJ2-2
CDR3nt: TGTGCCAGCGGTTCAGCGGGAGAGGGTACCGGGGAGCTGTTTTTT
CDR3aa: CASGSAGEGTGELFF

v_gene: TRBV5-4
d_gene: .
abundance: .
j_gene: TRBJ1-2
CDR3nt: TGTGCCAGCAGCTCACTGGGGGACACGAACTATGGCTACACCTTC
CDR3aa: CASSSLGDTNYGYTF

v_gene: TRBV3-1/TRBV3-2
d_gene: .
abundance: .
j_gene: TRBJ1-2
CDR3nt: TGTGCCAGCAGCGCAGGGGTCTATGGCTACACCTTC
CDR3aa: CASSAGVYGYTF

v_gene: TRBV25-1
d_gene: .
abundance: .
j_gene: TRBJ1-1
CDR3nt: TGTGCCAGCAGTGAAGTTGCAGGGGCATTGAACACTGAAGCTTTCTTT
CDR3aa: CASSEVAGALNTEAFF

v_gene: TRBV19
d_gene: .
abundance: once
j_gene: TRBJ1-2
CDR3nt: TGTGCCAGTAGTATAGTCCAGGCGTCCTATGGCTACACCTTC
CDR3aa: CASSIVQASYGYTF

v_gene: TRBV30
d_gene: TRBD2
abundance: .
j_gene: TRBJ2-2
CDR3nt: TGTGCCTGGAGTGTAGATTCTAGCGGGAGAGGGGAGCTGTTTTTT
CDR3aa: CAWSVDSSGRGELFF

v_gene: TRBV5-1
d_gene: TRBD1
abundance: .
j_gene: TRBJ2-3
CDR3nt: TGCGCCAGCCGCCAGGGGGCGAGTGATACGCAGTATTTT
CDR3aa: CASRQGASDTQYF

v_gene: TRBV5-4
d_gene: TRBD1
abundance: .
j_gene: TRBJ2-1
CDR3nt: TGTGCCAGCAGCGGGGACAGGGGGGCCTACAATGAGCAGTTCTTC
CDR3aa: CASSGDRGAYNEQFF

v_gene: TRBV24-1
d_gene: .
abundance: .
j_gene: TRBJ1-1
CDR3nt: TGTGCCCCCTCAGCTGAGGAAGACACTGAAGCTTTCTTT
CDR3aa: CAPSAEEDTEAFF

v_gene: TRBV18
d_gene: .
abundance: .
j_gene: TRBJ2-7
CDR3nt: TGTGCCAGCTCACCAGTAAATGGCGGTGTCTCCTACGAGCAGTACTTC
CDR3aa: CASSPVNGGVSYEQYF

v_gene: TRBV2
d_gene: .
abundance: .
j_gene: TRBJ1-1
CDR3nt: TGTGCCAGCAGTAGGACAGTCACTGAAGCTTTCTTT
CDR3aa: CASSRTVTEAFF

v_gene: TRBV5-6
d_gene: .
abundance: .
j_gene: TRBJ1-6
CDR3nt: TGTGCCAGCAGCTTGGCTGGAGGTTCACCCCTCCACTTT
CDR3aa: CASSLAGGSPLHF

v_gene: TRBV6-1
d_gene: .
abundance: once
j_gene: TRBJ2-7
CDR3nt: TGTGCCAGCAGGTTAGGACAGTACTCCTACGAGCAGTACTTC
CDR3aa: CASRLGQYSYEQYF

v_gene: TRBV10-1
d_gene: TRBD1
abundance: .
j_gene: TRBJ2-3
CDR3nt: TGCGCCAGCAGTGAGTCCGGGCAGGGGGTGTCGTATTTT
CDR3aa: CASSESGQGVSYF

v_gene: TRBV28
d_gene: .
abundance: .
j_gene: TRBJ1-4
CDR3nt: TGTGCCAGCAGTTTATCTGTCGTGGGCAGCAACAATGAAAAACTGTTTTTT
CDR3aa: CASSLSVVGSNNEKLFF

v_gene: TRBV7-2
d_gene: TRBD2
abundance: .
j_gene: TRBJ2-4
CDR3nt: TGTGCCAGCAGCCTACAATCTAGCGGGAGAGACATTCAGTACTTC
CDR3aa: CASSLQSSGRDIQYF

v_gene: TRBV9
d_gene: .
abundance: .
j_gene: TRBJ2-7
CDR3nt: TGTGCCAGCAGCCCTGGGGTAGCGAACTCCTACGAGCAGTACTTC
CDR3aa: CASSPGVANSYEQYF

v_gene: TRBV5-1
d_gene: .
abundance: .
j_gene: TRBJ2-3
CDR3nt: TGCGCCAGCAGCTTGGCAGCAGATACGCAGTATTTT
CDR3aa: CASSLAADTQYF

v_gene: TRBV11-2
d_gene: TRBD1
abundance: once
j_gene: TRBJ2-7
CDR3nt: TGTGCCAGCAGCTTAGATGAACAACAGGGGGGTTACTACGAGCAGTACTTC
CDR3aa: CASSLDEQQGGYYEQYF

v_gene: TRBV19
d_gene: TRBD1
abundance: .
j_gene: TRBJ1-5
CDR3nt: TGTGCCAGTAGTATTGGACAGGTATACAATCAGCCCCAGCATTTT
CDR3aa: CASSIGQVYNQPQHF

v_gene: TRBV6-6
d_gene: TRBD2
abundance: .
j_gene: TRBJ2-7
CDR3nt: TGTGCCTCGGGGGAGGGACTCTCCTACGAGCAGTACTTC
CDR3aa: CASGEGLSYEQYF

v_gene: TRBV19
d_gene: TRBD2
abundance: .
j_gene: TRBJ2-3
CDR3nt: TGTGCCAGTAGACTAGCGGGTACCCCCACAGATACGCAGTATTTT
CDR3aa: CASRLAGTPTDTQYF

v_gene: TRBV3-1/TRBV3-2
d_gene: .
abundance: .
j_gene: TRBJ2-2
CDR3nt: TGTGCCAGCAGCCCAGGGGGGCGAGGGCCTGGCGGGGAGCTGTTTTTT
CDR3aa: CASSPGGRGPGGELFF

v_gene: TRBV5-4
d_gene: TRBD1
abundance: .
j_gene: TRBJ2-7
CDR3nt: TGTGCCAGCAGCATAGGACAGGGTTCCTACGAGCAGTACTTC
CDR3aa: CASSIGQGSYEQYF

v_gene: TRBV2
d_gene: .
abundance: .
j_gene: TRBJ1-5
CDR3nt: TGTGCCAGCAGTCCACGGACATTTGGCAATCAGCCCCAGCATTTT
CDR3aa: CASSPRTFGNQPQHF

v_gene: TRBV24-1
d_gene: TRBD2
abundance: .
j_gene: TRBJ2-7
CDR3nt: TGTGCCACCAGTGATTTCCCTATAACTAGCGGGGACTACGAGCAGTACTTC
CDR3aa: CATSDFPITSGDYEQYF

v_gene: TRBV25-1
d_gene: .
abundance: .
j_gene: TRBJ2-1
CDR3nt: TGTGCCAGCAGTGCTTCCCCGCGTGGGGACAAAACCTACAATGAGCAGTTCTTC
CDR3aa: CASSASPRGDKTYNEQFF

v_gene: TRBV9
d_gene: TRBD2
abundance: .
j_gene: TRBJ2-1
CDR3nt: TGTGCCAGCAGCGTAGCCTTCCTAGCGGGAGGCGGGGAGCAGTTCTTC
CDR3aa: CASSVAFLAGGGEQFF